The clone carrying this T cell receptor beta chain was detected once. These data belong to a study of blood T cells in healthy people across ages. A second roughly 6 to 12 cycle PCR used barcoded and J-beta primers. TCRdb passed the 5' RACE reads through MiXCR, listing each CDR3 protein once. This table has hundreds of thousands of distinct CDR3 sequences, 40% to 50% appearing once. This CDR3 has 15 amino acids. The germline V gene encodes CDR1 SGDLS and CDR2 YYNGEE. Trimming removed 0 bases at V and 6 bases at J, with 13 bases between. The chain recombines TRBV9 with TRBJ2-1; a possible D gene is TRBD2 (7 bases). The sample consisted of blood. The receptor's source is a man aged 55 to 70 in good health. This CDR3 reads CASSVGGGGGNEQFF. Here the CDR3 DNA reads TGTGCCAGCAGCGTAGGGGGGGGAGGGGGCAATGAGCAGTTCTTC.